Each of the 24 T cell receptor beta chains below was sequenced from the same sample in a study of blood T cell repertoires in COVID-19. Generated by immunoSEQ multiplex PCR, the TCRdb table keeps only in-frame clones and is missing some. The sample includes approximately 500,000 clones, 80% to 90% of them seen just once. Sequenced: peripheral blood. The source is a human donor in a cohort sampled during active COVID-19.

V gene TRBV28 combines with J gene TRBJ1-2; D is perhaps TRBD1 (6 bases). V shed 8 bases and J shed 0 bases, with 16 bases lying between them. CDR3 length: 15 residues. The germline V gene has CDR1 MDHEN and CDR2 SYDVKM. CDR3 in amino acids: CASEFSGTSNYGYTF. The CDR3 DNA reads TGTGCCAGCGAATTCTCCGGGACATCTAACTATGGCTACACCTTC.

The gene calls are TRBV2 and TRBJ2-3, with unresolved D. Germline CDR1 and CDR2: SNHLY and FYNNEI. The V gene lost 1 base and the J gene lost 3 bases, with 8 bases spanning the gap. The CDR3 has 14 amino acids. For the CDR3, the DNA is TGTGCCAGCAGTGAAGGGATAGCAACAGATACGCAGTATTTT. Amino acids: CASSEGIATDTQYF.

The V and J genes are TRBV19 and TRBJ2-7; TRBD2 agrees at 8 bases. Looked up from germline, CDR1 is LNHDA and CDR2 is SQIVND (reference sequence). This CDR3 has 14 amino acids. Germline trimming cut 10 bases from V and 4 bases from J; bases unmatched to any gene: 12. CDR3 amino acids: CATSGRGPSYEQYF. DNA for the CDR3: TGTGCCACCTCCGGGAGGGGCCCCTCGTACGAGCAGTACTTC.

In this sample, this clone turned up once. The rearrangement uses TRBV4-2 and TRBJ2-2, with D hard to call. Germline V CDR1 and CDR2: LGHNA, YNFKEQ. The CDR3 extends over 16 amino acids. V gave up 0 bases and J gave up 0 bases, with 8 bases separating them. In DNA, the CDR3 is TGTGCCAGCAGCCAAGATGGCGCGGCGAACACCGGGGAGCTGTTTTTT. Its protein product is CASSQDGAANTGELFF.

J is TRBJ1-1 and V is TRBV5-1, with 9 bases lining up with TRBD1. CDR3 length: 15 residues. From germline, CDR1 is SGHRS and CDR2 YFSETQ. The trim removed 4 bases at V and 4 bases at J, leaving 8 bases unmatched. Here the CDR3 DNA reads TGCGCCAGCAGCCTACCGGGACAGGGAGGCACTGAAGCTTTCTTT. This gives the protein CASSLPGQGGTEAFF.

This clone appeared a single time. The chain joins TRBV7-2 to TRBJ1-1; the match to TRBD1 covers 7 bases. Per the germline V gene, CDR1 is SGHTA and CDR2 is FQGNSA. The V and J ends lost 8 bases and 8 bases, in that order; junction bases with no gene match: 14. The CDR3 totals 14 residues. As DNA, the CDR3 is TGTGCCAGCTCCGACAGACAGGGCGGTCGGGAAGCTTTCTTT. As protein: CASSDRQGGREAFF.

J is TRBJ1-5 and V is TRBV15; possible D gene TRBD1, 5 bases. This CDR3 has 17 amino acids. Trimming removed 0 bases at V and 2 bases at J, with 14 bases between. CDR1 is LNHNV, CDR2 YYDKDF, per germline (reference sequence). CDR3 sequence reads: CATSRDSAGGGNQPQHF. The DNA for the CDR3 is TGTGCCACCAGCAGAGATTCGGCGGGGGGAGGCAATCAGCCCCAGCATTTT.

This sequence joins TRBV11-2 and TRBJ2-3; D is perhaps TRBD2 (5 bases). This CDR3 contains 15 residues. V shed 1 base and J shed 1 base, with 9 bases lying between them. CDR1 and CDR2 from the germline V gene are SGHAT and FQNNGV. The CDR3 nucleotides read TGTGCCAGCAGCTTAGTACTAGTTGGCACAGATACGCAGTATTTT. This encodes CASSLVLVGTDTQYF.

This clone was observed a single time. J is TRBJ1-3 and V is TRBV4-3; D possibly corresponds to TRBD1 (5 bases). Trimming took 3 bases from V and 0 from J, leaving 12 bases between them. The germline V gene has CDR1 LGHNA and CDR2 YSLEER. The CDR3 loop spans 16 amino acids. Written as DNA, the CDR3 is TGCGCCAGCAGCCAGGGGGGACGTTTCTCTGGAAACACCATATATTTT. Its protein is CASSQGGRFSGNTIYF.

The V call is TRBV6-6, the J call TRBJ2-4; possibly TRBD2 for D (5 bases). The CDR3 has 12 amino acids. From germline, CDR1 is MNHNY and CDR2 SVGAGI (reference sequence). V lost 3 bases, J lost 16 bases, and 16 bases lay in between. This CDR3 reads CASSYDGPSGYF. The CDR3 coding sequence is TGTGCCAGCAGTTATGATGGTCCGTCGGGATACTTC.

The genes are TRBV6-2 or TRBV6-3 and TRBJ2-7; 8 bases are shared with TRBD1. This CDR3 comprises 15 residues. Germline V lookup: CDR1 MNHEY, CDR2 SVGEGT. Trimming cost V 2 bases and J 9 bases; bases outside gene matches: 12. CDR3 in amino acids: CASSYAGQETRGQYF. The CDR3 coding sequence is TGTGCCAGCAGTTACGCGGGACAGGAAACACGGGGGCAGTACTTC.

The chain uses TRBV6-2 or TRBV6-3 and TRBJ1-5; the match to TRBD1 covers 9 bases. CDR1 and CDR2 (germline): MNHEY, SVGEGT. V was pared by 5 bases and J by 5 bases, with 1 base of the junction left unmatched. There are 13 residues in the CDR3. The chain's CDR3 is CASSGQGHQPQHF. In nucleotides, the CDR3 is TGTGCCAGCAGTGGACAGGGGCATCAGCCCCAGCATTTT.

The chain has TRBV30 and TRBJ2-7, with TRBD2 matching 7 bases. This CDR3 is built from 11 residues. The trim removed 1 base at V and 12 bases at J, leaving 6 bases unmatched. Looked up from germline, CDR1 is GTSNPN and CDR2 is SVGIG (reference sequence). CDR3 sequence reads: CAWSGDYSRYF. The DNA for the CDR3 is TGTGCCTGGAGTGGGGACTATTCGAGGTACTTC. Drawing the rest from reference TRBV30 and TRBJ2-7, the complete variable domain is SQTIHQWPATLVQPVGSPLSLECTVEGTSNPNLYWYRQAAGRGLQLLFYSVGIGQISSEVPQNLSASRPQDRQFILSSKKLLLSDSGFYLCAWSGDYSRYFGPGTRLTVT.

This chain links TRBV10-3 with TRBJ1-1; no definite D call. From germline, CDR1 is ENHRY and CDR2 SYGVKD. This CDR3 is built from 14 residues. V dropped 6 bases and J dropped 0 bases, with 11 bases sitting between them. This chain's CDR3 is CAIRREAVNTEAFF. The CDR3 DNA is TGTGCCATCAGGCGGGAGGCGGTGAACACTGAAGCTTTCTTT.

CDR3 DNA sequence: TGTGCCAGCAGTTACTCGTCAGGGGGCGCCACAGATACGCAGTATTTT. This sequence encodes CASSYSSGGATDTQYF. The rearrangement links TRBV6-6 to TRBJ2-3; 8 bases agree with TRBD1. Trimming took 0 bases from V and 2 from J; bases not matched to a gene: 4. CDR3 length: 16 amino acids. The germline gives CDR1 MNHNY, CDR2 SVGAGI (reference sequence).

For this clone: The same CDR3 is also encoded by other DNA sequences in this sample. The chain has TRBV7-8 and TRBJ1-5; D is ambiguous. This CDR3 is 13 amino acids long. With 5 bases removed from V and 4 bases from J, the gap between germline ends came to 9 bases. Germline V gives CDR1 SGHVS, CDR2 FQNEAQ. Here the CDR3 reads CASSPSGNQPQHF. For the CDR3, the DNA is TGTGCCAGCAGCCCCTCGGGAAATCAGCCCCAGCATTTT.

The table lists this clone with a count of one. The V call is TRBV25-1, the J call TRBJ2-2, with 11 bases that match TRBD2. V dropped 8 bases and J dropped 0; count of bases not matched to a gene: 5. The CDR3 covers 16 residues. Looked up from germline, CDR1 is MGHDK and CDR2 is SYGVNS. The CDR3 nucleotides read TGTGCCAGCGAGACTAGCGGGGCGCCGAACACCGGGGAGCTGTTTTTT. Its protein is CASETSGAPNTGELFF.

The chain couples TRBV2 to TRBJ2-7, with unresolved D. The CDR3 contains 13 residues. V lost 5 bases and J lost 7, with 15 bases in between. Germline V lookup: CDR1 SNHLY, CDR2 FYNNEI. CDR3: CASSPEVPREQYF. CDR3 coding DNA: TGTGCCAGCAGTCCCGAGGTCCCTAGGGAGCAGTACTTC. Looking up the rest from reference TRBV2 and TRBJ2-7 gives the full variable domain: EPEVTQTPSHQVTQMGQEVILRCVPISNHLYFYWYRQILGQKVEFLVSFYNNEISEKSEIFDDQFSVERPDGSNFTLKIRSTKLEDSAMYFCASSPEVPREQYFGPGTRLTVT.

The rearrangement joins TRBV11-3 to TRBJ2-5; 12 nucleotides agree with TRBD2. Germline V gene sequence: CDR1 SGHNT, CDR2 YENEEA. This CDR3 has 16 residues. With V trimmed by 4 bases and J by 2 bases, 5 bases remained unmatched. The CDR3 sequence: CASSYGLAGRQETQYF. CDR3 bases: TGTGCCAGCAGCTATGGACTAGCGGGACGACAAGAGACCCAGTACTTC. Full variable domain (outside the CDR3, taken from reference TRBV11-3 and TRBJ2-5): EAGVVQSPRYKIIEKKQPVAFWCNPISGHNTLYWYLQNLGQGPELLIRYENEEAVDDSQLPKDRFSAERLKGVDSTLKIQPAELGDSAVYLCASSYGLAGRQETQYFGPGTRLLVL.

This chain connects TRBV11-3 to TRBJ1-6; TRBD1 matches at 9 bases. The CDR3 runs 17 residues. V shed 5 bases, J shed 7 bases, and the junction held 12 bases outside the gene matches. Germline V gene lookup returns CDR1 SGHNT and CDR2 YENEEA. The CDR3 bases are TGTGCCAGCAGCACGGGACAGGGCAATCTCTGGAATTCACCCCTCCACTTT. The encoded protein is CASSTGQGNLWNSPLHF.

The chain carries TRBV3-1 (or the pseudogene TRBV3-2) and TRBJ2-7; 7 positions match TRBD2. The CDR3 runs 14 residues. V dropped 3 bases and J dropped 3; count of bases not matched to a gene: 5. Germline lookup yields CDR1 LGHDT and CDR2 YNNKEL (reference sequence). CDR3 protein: CASSHSGTSYEQYF. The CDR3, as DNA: TGTGCCAGCAGCCACAGCGGGACGAGCTACGAGCAGTACTTC.

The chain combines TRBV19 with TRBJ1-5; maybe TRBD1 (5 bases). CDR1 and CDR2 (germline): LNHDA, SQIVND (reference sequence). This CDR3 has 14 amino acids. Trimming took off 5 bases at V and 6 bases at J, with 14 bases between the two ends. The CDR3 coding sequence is TGTGCCAGTAGTCCTGGGGGAGGCGGTCAGCCCCAGCATTTT. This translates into CASSPGGGGQPQHF.

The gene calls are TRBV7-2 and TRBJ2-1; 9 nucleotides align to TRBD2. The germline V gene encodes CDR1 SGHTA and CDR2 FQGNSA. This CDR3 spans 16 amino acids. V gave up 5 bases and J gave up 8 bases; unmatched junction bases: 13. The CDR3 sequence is CASSPTLAGGRDEQFF. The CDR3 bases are TGTGCCAGCAGCCCCACCCTGGCGGGAGGGAGGGATGAGCAGTTCTTC.

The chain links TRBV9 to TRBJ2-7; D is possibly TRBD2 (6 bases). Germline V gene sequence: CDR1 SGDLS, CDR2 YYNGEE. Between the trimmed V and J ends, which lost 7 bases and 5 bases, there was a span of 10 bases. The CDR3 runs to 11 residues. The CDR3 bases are TGTGCCAGCTCGCGCGGGAACGAGCAGTACTTC. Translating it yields CASSRGNEQYF.